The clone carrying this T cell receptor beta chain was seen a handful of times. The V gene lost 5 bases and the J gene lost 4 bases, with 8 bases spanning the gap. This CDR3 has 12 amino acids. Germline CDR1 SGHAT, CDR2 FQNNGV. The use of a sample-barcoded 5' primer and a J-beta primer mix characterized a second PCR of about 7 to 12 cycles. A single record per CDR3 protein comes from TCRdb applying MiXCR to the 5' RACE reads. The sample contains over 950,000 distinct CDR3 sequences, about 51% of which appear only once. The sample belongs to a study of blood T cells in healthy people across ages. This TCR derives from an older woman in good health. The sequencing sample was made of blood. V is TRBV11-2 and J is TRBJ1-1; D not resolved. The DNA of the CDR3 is TGTGCCAGCAGCCCTACTGGCACTGAAGCTTTCTTT. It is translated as CASSPTGTEAFF.